Below, one TCR beta chain is given with its context. Its recognized antigen is unknown. HCMV-specific IgG was detected in serum with a commercial ELISA kit to determine HCMV serostatus. Ficoll density gradient centrifugation was used to isolate peripheral blood mononuclear cells from blood. The sample comes from a study of T cells expressing NK-cell markers (dated by TCRdb to 2018 to 2020). Regarding the complete study: Three sorted T-cell subsets (CD3+CD56+NKG2C+, CD3+CD56+NKG2C- and CD3+CD56-NKG2C+) from eight donors had their TCR beta-chain repertoires profiled. Among the eight sequenced donors, seven were HCMV-seropositive and one was HCMV-seronegative. The eight sequenced donors were randomly selected healthy volunteers, three men and five women. The libraries were sequenced on Illumina HiSeq 2000/2500, MiSeq or NextSeq, producing 2 x 150 bp reads.

The run used an Illumina HiSeq 2000. The TCR beta cDNA libraries were made using 5'RACE template switching, a step that added both a universal primer site and unique molecular identifiers. Priming for cDNA synthesis came from the TCR beta constant segment, and two successive PCR amplification steps followed. The source study handled its data this way. Reads were demultiplexed and grouped by UMI with MIGEC, and clonotypes were assembled and quantified with MiTCR. To exclude erroneous sequences, only TCR cDNA sequences supported by at least two reads were retained. Downstream repertoire analysis used the tcR package, and clonotypes were matched across fractions by CDR3 nucleotide sequence plus V segment. VDJmatch was used to annotate antigen specificity against VDJdb, with one amino acid substitution in CDR3 permitted. With the reads reprocessed by TCRdb, a single entry stands for each CDR3 protein sequence and no DNA is reported. These V and J calls are TCRdb output, not the study's own analysis. This sample's records show a few hundred thousand distinct CDR3 sequences. 5.2% of the sample rests with the top ten.

Summary of the overall study and its limitations: In over 5 donors, the dominant CD3+CD56+NKG2C+ clonotypes were among the top 10 CD8+ clonotypes and accounted for 1.0-7.0% of CD8+ T cells. Those dominant clonotypes were again the most abundant among CD3+CD56-NKG2C+ cells in a few donors, at about 28.3-65%. Whether the expanded NKG2C-expressing T cell clones were specific for HCMV antigens was left unclear.

CDR1 MNHNS and CDR2 SASEGT are derived from the germline V gene. From its cysteine to its phenylalanine, the CDR3 spans 15 amino acids. The coding DNA is unavailable. Sequencing was carried out using blood T cells: a sorted CD56 or NKG2C T cell subset, CD4+ or CD8+ T cells, or bulk PBMC T cells (not recorded which). The V gene is TRBV6-1 and the J gene is TRBJ2-2; TCRdb outputs TRBD1, but without DNA this stays unchecked. The sequence came from a man aged 18 to 69 in good health. The CDR3 here reads CASSESGGSTGELFF.